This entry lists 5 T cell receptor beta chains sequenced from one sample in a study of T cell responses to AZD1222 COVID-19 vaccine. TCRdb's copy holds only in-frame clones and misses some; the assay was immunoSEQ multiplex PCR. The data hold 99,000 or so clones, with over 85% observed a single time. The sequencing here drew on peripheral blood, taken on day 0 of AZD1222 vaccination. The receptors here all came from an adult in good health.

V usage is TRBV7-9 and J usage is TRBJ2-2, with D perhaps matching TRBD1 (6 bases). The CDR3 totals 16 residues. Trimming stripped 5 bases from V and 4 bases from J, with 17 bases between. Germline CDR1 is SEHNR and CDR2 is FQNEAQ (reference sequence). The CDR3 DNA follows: TGTGCCAGCAGCCGATCGCCGACAGGAGCCACCGGGGAGCTGTTTTTT. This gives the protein CASSRSPTGATGELFF.

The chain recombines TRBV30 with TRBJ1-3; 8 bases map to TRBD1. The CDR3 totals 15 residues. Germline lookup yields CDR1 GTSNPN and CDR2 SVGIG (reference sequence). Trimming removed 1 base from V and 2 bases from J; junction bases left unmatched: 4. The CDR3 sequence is CAWSGTGYTGNTIYF. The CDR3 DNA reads TGTGCCTGGAGTGGGACAGGGTATACTGGAAACACCATATATTTT.

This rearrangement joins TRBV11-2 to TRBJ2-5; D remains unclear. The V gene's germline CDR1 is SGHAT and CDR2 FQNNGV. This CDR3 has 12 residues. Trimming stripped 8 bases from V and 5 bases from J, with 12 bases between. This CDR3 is CASSATFETQYF. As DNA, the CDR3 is TGTGCCAGCTCAGCCACTTTCGAGACCCAGTACTTC.

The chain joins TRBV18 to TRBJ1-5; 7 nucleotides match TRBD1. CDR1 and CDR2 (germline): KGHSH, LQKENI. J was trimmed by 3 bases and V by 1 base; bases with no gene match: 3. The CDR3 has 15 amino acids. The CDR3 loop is CASSPRGQANQPQHF. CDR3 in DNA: TGTGCCAGCTCACCACGAGGACAGGCCAATCAGCCCCAGCATTTT. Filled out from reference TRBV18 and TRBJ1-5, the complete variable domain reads NAGVMQNPRHLVRRRGQEARLRCSPMKGHSHVYWYRQLPEEGLKFMVYLQKENIIDESGMPKERFSAEFPKEGPSILRIQQVVRGDSAAYFCASSPRGQANQPQHFGDGTRLSIL.

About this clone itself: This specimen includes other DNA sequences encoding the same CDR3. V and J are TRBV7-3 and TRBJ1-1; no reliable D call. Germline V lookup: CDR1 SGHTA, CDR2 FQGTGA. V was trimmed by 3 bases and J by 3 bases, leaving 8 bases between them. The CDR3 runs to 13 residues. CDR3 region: CASSFGGDTEAFF. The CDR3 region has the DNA TGTGCCAGCAGCTTCGGTGGGGACACTGAAGCTTTCTTT. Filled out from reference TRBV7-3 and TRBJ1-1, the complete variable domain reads GAGVSQTPSNKVTEKGKYVELRCDPISGHTALYWYRQSLGQGPEFLIYFQGTGAADDSGLPNDRFFAVRPEGSVSTLKIQRTERGDSAVYLCASSFGGDTEAFFGQGTRLTVV.